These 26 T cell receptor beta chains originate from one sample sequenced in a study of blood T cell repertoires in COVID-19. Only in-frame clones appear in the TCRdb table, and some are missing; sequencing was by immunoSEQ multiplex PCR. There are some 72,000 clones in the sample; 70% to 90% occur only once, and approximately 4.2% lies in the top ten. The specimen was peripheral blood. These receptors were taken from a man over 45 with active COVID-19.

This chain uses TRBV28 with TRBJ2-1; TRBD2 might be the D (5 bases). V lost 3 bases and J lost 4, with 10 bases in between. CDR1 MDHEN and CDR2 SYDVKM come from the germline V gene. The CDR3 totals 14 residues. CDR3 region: CASSLVRTYNEQFF. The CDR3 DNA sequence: TGTGCCAGCAGTTTGGTTCGGACTTACAATGAGCAGTTCTTC.

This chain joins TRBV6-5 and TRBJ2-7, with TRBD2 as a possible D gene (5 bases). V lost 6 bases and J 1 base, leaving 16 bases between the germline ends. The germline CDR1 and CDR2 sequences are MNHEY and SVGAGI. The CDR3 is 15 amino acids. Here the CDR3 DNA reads TGTGCCAGCAGACCCGAGAGCTCGGGGTCCTACGAGCAGTACTTC. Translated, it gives CASRPESSGSYEQYF.

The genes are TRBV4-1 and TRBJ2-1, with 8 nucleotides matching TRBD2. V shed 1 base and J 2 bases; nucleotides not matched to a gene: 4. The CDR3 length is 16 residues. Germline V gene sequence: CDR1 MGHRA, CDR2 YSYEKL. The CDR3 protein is CASSQALAGTYNEQFF. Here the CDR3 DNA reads TGCGCCAGCAGCCAAGCTCTAGCGGGTACCTACAATGAGCAGTTCTTC.

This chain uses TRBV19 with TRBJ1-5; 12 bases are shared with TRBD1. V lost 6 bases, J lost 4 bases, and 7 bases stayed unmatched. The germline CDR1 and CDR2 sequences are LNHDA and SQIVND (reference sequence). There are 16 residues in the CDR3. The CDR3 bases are TGTGCCAGTAGGAACCGGGACAGGGGGCTTAATCAGCCCCAGCATTTT. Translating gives CASRNRDRGLNQPQHF. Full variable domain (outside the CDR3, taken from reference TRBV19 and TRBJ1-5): DGGITQSPKYLFRKEGQNVTLSCEQNLNHDAMYWYRQDPGQGLRLIYYSQIVNDFQKGDIAEGYSVSREKKESFPLTVTSAQKNPTAFYLCASRNRDRGLNQPQHFGDGTRLSIL.

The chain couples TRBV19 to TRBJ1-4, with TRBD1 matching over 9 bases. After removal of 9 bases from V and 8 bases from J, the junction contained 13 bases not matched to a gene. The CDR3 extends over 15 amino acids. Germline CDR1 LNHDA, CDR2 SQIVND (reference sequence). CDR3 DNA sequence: TGTGCCAGCGGCGGAATTGGGACAGGGTGGGAAAAACTGTTTTTT. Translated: CASGGIGTGWEKLFF.

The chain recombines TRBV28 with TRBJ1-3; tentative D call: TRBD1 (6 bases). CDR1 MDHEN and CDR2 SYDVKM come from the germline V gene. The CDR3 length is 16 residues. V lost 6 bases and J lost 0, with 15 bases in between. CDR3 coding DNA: TGTGCCAGCAGCTCGGGGGGGCGGGACTCTGGAAACACCATATATTTT. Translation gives CASSSGGRDSGNTIYF.

The CDR3 bases are TGTGCCAGTAGTACCAGACGAGGGGGCTCCTATAATTCACCCCTCCACTTT. Its protein product is CASSTRRGGSYNSPLHF. This chain joins TRBV19 and TRBJ1-6; possibly TRBD1 for D (6 bases). CDR3 length: 17 residues. Trimming pared 4 bases from V and 0 bases from J, leaving 13 bases between. Germline values: CDR1 LNHDA, CDR2 SQIVND (reference sequence).

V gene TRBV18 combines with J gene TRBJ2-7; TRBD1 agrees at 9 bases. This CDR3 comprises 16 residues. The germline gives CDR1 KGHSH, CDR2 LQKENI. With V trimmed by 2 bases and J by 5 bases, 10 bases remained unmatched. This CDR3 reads CASSPSGTGIPNEQYF. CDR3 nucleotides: TGTGCCAGCTCACCATCCGGGACAGGGATTCCCAACGAGCAGTACTTC.

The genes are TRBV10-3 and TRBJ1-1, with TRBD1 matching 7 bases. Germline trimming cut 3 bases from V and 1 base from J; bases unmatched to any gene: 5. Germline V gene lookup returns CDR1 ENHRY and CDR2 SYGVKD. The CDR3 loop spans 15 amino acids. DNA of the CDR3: TGTGCCATCAGTGAAGGTAGGACAGGGAACACTGAAGCTTTCTTT. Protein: CAISEGRTGNTEAFF.

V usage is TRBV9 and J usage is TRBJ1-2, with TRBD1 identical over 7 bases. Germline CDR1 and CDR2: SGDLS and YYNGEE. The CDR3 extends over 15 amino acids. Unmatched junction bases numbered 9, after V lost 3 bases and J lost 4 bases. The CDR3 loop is CASSGRRQGLYGYTF. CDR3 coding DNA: TGTGCCAGCAGCGGACGCAGACAGGGCCTCTATGGCTACACCTTC.

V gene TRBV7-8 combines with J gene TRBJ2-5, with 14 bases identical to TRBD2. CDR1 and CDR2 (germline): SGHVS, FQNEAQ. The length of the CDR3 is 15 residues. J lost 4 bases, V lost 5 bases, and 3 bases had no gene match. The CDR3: CASSPGTSGGETQYF. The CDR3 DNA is TGTGCCAGCAGCCCTGGGACTAGCGGGGGAGAGACCCAGTACTTC.

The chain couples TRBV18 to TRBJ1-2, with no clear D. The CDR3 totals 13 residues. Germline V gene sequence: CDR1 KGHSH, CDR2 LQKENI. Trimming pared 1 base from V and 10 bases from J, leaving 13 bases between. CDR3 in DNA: TGTGCCAGCTCACCACGGCTCGACGCGGACTACACCTTC. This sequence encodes CASSPRLDADYTF.

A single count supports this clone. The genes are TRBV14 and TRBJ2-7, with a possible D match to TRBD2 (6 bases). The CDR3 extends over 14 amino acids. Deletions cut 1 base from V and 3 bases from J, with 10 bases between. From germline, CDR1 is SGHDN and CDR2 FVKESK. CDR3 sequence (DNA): TGTGCCAGCAGCCAAGGGAGGGGTATCTACGAGCAGTACTTC. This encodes CASSQGRGIYEQYF.

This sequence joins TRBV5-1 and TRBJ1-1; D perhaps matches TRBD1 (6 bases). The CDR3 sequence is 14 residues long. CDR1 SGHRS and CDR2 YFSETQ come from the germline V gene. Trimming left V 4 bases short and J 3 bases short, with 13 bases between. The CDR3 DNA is TGCGCCAGCAGCCAGGGGTTTGGAGACACTGAAGCTTTCTTT. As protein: CASSQGFGDTEAFF.

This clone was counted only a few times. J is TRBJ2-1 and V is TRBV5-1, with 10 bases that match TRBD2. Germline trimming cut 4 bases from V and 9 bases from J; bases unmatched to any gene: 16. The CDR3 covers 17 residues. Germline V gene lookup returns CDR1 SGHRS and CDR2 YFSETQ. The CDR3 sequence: CASSPYLSGGSSGEQFF. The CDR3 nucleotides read TGCGCCAGCAGCCCCTACCTTAGCGGGGGGAGTTCGGGTGAGCAGTTCTTC.

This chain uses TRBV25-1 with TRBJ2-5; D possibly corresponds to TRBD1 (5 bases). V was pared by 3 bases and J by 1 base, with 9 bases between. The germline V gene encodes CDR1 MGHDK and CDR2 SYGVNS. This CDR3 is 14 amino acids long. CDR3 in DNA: TGTGCCAGCAGTGATAGGGGAATCCAAGAGACCCAGTACTTC. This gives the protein CASSDRGIQETQYF.

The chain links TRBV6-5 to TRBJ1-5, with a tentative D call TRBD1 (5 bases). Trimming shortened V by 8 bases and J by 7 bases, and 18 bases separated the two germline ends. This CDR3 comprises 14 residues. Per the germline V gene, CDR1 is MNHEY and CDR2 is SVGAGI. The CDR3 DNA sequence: TGTGCCAGCGCCCCGGGGGTTCTCGAGCAGCCCCAGCATTTT. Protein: CASAPGVLEQPQHF.

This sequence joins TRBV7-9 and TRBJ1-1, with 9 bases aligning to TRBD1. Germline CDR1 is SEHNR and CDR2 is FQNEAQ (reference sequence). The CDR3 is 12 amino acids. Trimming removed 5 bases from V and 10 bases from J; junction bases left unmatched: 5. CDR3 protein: CASSPGQGRAFF. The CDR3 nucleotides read TGTGCCAGCAGCCCCGGACAGGGGCGAGCTTTCTTT. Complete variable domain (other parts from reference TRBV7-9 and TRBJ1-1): DTGVSQNPRHKITKRGQNVTFRCDPISEHNRLYWYRQTLGQGPEFLTYFQNEAQLEKSRLLSDRFSAERPKGSFSTLEIQRTEQGDSAMYLCASSPGQGRAFFGQGTRLTVV.

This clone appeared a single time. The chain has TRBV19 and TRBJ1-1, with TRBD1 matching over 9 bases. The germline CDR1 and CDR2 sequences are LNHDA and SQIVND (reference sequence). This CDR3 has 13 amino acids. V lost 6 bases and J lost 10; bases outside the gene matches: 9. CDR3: CASRGDRGGGAFF. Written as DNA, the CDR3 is TGTGCCAGTAGAGGCGACAGGGGGGGAGGAGCTTTCTTT.

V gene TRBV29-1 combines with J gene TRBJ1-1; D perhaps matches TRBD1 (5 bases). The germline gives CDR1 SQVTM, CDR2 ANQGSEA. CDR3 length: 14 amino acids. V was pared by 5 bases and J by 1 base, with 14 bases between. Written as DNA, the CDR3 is TGCAGCGTTAAGCGGGGGGTGGGGAACACTGAAGCTTTCTTT. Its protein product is CSVKRGVGNTEAFF.

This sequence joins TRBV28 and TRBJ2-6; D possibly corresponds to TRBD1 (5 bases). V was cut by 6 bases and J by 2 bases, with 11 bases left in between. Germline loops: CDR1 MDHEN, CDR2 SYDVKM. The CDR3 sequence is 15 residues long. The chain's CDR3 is CASRTTAPGANVLTF. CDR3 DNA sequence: TGTGCCAGCAGGACGACAGCACCTGGGGCCAACGTCCTGACTTTC.

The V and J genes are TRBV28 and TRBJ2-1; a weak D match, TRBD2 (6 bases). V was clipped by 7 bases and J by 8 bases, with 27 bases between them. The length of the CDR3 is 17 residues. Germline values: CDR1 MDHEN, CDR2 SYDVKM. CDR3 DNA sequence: TGTGCCAGCACTATCACGCCGGGGGACGCCTACGACCATGAGCAGTTCTTC. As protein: CASTITPGDAYDHEQFF.

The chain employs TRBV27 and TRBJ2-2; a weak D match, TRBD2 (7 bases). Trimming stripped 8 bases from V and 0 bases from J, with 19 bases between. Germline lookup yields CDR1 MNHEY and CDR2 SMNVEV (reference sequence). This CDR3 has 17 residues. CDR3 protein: CASYPLGGPANTGELFF. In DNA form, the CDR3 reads TGTGCCAGCTACCCTTTGGGGGGGCCGGCGAACACCGGGGAGCTGTTTTTT.

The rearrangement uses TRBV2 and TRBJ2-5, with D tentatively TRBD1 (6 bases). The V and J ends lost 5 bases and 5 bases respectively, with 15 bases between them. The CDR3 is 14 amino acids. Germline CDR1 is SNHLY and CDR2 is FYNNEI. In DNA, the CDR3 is TGTGCCAGCAGTTACGACCCTCAGGGGGAGACCCAGTACTTC. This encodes CASSYDPQGETQYF.

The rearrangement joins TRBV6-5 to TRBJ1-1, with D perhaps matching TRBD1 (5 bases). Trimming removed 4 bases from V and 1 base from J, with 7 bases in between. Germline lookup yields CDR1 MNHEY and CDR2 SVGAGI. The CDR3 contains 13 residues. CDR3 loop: CASSFRANTEAFF. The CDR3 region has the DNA TGTGCCAGCAGTTTCAGGGCGAACACTGAAGCTTTCTTT.

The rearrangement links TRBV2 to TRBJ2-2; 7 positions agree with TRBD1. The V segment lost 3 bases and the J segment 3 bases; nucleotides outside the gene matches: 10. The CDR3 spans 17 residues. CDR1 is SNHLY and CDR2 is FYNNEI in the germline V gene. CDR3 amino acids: CASSERQGFRDTGELFF. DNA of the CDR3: TGTGCCAGCAGTGAGCGACAGGGATTTAGGGACACCGGGGAGCTGTTTTTT.